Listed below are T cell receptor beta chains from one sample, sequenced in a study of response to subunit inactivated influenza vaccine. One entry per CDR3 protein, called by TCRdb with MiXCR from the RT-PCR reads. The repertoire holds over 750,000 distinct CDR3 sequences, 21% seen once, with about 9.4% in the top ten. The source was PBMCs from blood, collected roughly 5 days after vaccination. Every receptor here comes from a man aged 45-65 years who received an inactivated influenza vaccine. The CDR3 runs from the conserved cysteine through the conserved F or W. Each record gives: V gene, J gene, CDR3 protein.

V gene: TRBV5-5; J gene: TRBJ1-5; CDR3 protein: CASSWDNTLTPQHF
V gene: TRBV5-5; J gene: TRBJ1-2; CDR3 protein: CASSAGTEGYGYTF
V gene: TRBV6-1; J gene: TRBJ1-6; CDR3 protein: CASRWTAGSSPLHF
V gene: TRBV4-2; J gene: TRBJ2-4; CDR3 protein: CASSQDWPSVAKNIQYF
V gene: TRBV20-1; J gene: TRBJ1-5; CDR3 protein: CSARDFNQPQHF
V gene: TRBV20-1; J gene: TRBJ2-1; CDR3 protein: CSIRRRVGLNEQFF
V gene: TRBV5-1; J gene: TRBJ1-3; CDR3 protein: CASSPDPYSGNTIYF
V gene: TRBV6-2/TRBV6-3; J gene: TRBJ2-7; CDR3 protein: CASSSGATSGTAEQYF
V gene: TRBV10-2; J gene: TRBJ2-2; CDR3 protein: CASRETGHTGELFF
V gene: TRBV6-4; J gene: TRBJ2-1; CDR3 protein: CASTPIPRLVRAYNEQFF
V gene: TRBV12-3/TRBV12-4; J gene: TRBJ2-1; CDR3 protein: CASSLGGRGHNEQFF
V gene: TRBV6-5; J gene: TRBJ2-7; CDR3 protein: CASSYSTSGTPLEQYF
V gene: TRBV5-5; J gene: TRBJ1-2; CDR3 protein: CASSLETDGGYTF
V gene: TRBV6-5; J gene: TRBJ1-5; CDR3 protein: CASSLERTDNQPQHF
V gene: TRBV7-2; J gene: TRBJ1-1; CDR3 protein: CASSLVSGGTEAFF
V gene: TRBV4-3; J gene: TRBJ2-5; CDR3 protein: CASSQASGGATPYQETQYF
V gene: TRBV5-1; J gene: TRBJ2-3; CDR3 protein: CASSSTRADTQYF
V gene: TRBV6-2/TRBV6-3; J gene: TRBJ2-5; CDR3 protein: CASGRTQYF
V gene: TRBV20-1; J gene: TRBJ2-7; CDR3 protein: CSARGHRSYEQYF
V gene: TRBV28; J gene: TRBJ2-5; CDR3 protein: CASSPWGTSGTCYF
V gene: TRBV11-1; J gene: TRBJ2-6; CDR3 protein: CASSLVWGLKAGANVLTF
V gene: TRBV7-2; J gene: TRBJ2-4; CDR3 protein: CASSLESSEGKNIQYF
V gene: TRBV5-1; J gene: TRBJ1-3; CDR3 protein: CASTQGQDSGNTIYF
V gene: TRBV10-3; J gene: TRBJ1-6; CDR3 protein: CAISEGQTNSPLHF
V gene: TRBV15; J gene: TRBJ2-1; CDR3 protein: CATSRDRWGGDEQFF
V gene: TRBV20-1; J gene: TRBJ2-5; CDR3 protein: CSARDLGGGYETQYF
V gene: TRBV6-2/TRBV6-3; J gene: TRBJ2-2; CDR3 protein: CASSWGSENTGELFF
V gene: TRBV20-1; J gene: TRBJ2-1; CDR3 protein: CSARVASGSGEQFF
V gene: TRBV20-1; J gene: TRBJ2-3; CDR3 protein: CSARVPMAMRDTQYF
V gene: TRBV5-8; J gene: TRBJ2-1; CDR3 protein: CASSPWPTSSEQFF
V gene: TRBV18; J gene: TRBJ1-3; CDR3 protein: CASSPKQGDTIYF
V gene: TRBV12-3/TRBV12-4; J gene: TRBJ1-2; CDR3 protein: CASRPPGVGYTF
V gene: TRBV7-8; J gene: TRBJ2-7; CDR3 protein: CASSEDRGVDEQYF
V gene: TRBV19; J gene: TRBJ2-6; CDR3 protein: CASSIQGAIFSGANVLTF
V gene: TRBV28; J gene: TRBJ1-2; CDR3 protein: CASSPNPTVTYGYTF
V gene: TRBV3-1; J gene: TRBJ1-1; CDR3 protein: CASSQQGYEAFF
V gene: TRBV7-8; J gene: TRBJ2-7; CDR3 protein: CASSLTSGLYEQYF
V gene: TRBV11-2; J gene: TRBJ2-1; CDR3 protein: CASSSAGTSWEEQFF
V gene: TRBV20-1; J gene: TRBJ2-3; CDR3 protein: CSANVNSRGGSQYF
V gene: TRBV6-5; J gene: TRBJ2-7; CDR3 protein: CASSSNSKRVHYEQYF
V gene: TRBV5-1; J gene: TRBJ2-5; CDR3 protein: CASSPRVAGVETQYF
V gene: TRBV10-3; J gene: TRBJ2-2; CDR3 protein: CAISRTSGRTGELFF
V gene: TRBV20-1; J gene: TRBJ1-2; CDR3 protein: CSAQDTTGGGYTF
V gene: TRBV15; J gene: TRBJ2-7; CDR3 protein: CATSSRSGGYEQYF
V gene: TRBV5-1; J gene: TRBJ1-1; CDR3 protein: CASSLIGMNTEAFF
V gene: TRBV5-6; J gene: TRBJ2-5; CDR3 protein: CASSSSTSWETQYF
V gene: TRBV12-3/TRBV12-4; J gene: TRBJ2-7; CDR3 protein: CASSPTGRPYEQYF
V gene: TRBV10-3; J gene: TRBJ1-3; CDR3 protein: CAISEAGRFSGNTIYF
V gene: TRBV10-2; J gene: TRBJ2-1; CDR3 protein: CASSESTGGPNEQFF
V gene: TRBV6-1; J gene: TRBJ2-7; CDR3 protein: CASNRDSHTREQYF
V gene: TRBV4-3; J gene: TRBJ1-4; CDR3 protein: CASSLLGGATNEKLFF
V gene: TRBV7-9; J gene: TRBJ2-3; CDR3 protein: CASSYRDRGQDTQYF
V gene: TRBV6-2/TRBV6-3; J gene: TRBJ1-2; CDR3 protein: CASRRDRGTYGYTF
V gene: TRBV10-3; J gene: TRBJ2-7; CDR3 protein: CAIGTGPYEQYF
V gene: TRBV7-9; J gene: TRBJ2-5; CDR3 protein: CASSLDSLETQYF
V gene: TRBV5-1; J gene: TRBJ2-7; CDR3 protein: CASSSWTGAYEQYF
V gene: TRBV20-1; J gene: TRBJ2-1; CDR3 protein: CSAAGTSGSYEQFF
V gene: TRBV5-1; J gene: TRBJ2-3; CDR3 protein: CASRQETSGRPQYF
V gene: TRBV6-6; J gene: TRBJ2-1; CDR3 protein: CASSYIAGQALF